This T cell receptor (beta chain) was captured by sequencing in a study of blood T cell repertoires in COVID-19. About the study: Samples of COVID-19 (acute and convalescent) were obtained from the United States, Italy and Spain.

The junction had 5 bases not matched to a gene; V was cut back by 4 bases and J by 2 bases. Germline CDR1 and CDR2: MNHEY and SVGAGI. This CDR3 spans 15 amino acids. Points on this clone: The same CDR3 also results from other DNA sequences found in this sample.

As handled by the study authors: Amplification of reference gene primers provided the estimated nucleated cell counts. Sequencing was performed with immunoSEQ multiplex PCR; in TCRdb, only in-frame clones are kept and a portion is missing. V and J calls and clone size are copied from that table; D and trimming were computed from the DNA. The sample contains hundreds of thousands of clones, roughly 85% of which appear only once. Input material: peripheral blood. This TCR came from a young woman with acute or convalescent COVID-19. The chain has TRBV6-5 and TRBJ2-7, with 10 bases aligning to TRBD1. In nucleotides, the CDR3 is TGTGCCAGCAGTTTAGGACAGGGGGGGGCCTACGAGCAGTACTTC. Translated: CASSLGQGGAYEQYF.